This T cell receptor beta chain was obtained from a study of blood T cell repertoires in COVID-19. Study in general: Sites across the United States, Italy and Spain contributed samples from acute and convalescent COVID-19. Sources were T cells, B-cell-depleted T cells, or PBMCs; the material itself was cDNA or gDNA.

The authors' processing: Amplification of reference gene primers was used by the study to estimate nucleated cell counts. Here immunoSEQ multiplex PCR was the method, and the copy in TCRdb shows in-frame clones only, minus some. V, J and clone size reflect that table, while D and trimming were determined from the DNA. The sample holds 140,000 to 150,000 clones; more than 75% are singletons and the top ten take 4.5% to 6%. The CDR3 sequence is 14 residues long. J lost 8 bases, V lost 6 bases, and 6 bases had no gene match. Germline loops: CDR1 SGHAT, CDR2 FQDESV (reference sequence). The receptor's source is a human donor in a cohort sampled during active COVID-19. This chain uses TRBV11-1 with TRBJ1-6, with 8 bases that match TRBD1. The sample taken for sequencing was peripheral blood. The CDR3 DNA sequence: TGTGCCAGCAGTTGGACAGGGTTGGATTCACCCCTCCACTTT. Encoded protein: CASSWTGLDSPLHF. The variable domain in full, with the rest retrieved from reference TRBV11-1 and TRBJ1-6, is EAEVAQSPRYKITEKSQAVAFWCDPISGHATLYWYRQILGQGPELLVQFQDESVVDDSQLPKDRFSAERLKGVDSTLKIQPAELGDSAMYLCASSWTGLDSPLHFGNGTRLTVT.